The 21 T cell receptor beta chains presented below share a single source sample, sequenced in a study of long-term antiretroviral therapy in people with HIV. Sequencing used immunoSEQ v3.0 at survey level. Produced via immunoSEQ multiplex PCR; TCRdb's table is partial and in-frame only. This sample has more than 20,000 clones, with about 85% found just once. Sequencing was performed on unsorted PBMCs, taken 1.9 years after starting antiretroviral therapy. The receptor source for this set is a woman aged 25 to 45 with HIV.

The chain has TRBV5-1 and TRBJ2-1; TRBD2 matches at 7 bases. Germline V lookup: CDR1 SGHRS, CDR2 YFSETQ. J was trimmed by 9 bases and V by 1 base; bases with no gene match: 4. This CDR3 is built from 13 residues. As DNA, the CDR3 is TGCGCCAGCAGCTTGACCGGGGGGACTGAGCAGTTCTTC. Protein: CASSLTGGTEQFF.

The chain has TRBV6-5 and TRBJ2-2, with unresolved D. Looked up from germline, CDR1 is MNHEY and CDR2 is SVGAGI. V lost 0 bases, J lost 5 bases, and 7 bases lay in between. The CDR3 loop spans 14 amino acids. The CDR3 DNA is TGTGCCAGCAGTTACTCCGTCGGGACCGGGGAGCTGTTTTTT. This encodes CASSYSVGTGELFF.

This sequence joins TRBV5-4 and TRBJ1-2, with 8 bases matching TRBD1. Germline V lookup: CDR1 SGHNT, CDR2 YYREEE (reference sequence). This CDR3 has 14 amino acids. The V segment lost 1 base and the J segment 7 bases; nucleotides outside the gene matches: 6. CDR3 residues: CASSLQGAVSGYTF. The CDR3 nucleotides read TGTGCCAGCAGCTTGCAGGGGGCTGTGAGTGGCTACACCTTC. The complete variable domain, with remaining parts taken from reference TRBV5-4 and TRBJ1-2, reads ETGVTQSPTHLIKTRGQQVTLRCSSQSGHNTVSWYQQALGQGPQFIFQYYREEENGRGNFPPRFSGLQFPNYSSELNVNALELDDSALYLCASSLQGAVSGYTFGSGTRLTVV.

The gene calls are TRBV7-2 and TRBJ2-3, with a possible D match to TRBD1 (6 bases). This CDR3 is 14 amino acids long. The germline CDR1 and CDR2 sequences are SGHTA and FQGNSA. Trimming removed 1 base at V and 7 bases at J, with 12 bases between. This CDR3 is CASSLVQGWNTQYF. The DNA for the CDR3 is TGTGCCAGCAGCTTAGTACAGGGCTGGAATACGCAGTATTTT.

The V call is TRBV5-8, the J call TRBJ1-2; D perhaps matches TRBD1 (6 bases). This CDR3 comprises 15 residues. In germline, CDR1 is SGHTS, CDR2 YDEGEE. Trimming took 4 bases from V and 5 from J, leaving 18 bases between them. The CDR3 DNA reads as TGTGCCAGCAGCGCCATAGGGGGAGCGACTTATGGCTACACCTTC. It yields the protein CASSAIGGATYGYTF.

The chain has TRBV29-1 and TRBJ2-7; a possible D gene is TRBD1 (6 bases). The CDR3 length is 14 residues. Trimming removed 4 bases from V and 3 bases from J, with 16 bases in between. Germline V lookup: CDR1 SQVTM, CDR2 ANQGSEA. The CDR3 region has the DNA TGCAGCGTTGCCCGGGACATGGGCCTCTACGAGCAGTACTTC. This gives the protein CSVARDMGLYEQYF.

The chain has TRBV9 and TRBJ2-1; no reliable D call. The germline V gene has CDR1 SGDLS and CDR2 YYNGEE. This CDR3 has 13 amino acids. V was pared by 2 bases and J by 7 bases, with 10 bases between. As DNA, the CDR3 is TGTGCCAGCAGCGTCCCAAAAATGAATGAGCAGTTCTTC. Translating it yields CASSVPKMNEQFF. Complete variable domain (other parts from reference TRBV9 and TRBJ2-1): DSGVTQTPKHLITATGQRVTLRCSPRSGDLSVYWYQQSLDQGLQFLIQYYNGEERAKGNILERFSAQQFPDLHSELNLSSLELGDSALYFCASSVPKMNEQFFGPGTRLTVL.

This clone was counted a single time. The V gene is TRBV30, the J gene TRBJ2-7, with D possibly matching TRBD2 (6 bases). Germline loops: CDR1 GTSNPN, CDR2 SVGIG (reference sequence). Between the trimmed V and J ends, which lost 1 base and 5 bases, there was a span of 15 bases. This CDR3 comprises 14 residues. CDR3 DNA sequence: TGTGCCTGGAGTGCCCCAGGAGGGTCCCACGAGCAGTACTTC. Translated, it gives CAWSAPGGSHEQYF.

The rearrangement uses TRBV12-5 and TRBJ1-3; D unresolved. CDR1 is LGHNT, CDR2 FRNRAP, per germline. The CDR3 runs 15 residues. V was trimmed by 7 bases and J by 2 bases, leaving 15 bases between them. For the CDR3, the DNA is TGTGCTAGTGCCTCCGGGGTTCAAGCTGGAAACACCATATATTTT. Translating gives CASASGVQAGNTIYF.

CDR3: CASRDRGPYGYTF. The CDR3, as DNA: TGTGCCAGCAGGGACAGGGGGCCCTATGGCTACACCTTC. The chain recombines TRBV2 with TRBJ1-2, with 11 bases lining up with TRBD1. The V and J ends lost 6 bases and 4 bases, in that order; junction bases with no gene match: 1. The V gene's germline CDR1 is SNHLY and CDR2 FYNNEI. The CDR3 runs 13 residues.

This clone was seen just once. This chain connects TRBV5-5 to TRBJ1-5; weak D call: TRBD1 (5 bases). The CDR3 runs 18 residues. Deletions cut 0 bases from V and 2 bases from J, with 18 bases between. Germline V gives CDR1 SGHKS, CDR2 YYEKEE (reference sequence). In DNA form, the CDR3 reads TGTGCCAGCAGCTTGGATCCGGGTTTGGGGGTGGGCAATCAGCCCCAGCATTTT. It translates to CASSLDPGLGVGNQPQHF.

This clone was counted a single time. V gene TRBV4-1 combines with J gene TRBJ2-5; D is tentatively TRBD1 or TRBD2 (5 bases each). CDR1 MGHRA and CDR2 YSYEKL come from the germline V gene. The CDR3 sequence is 15 residues long. V lost 5 bases, J lost 4 bases, and 17 bases lay in between. The DNA for the CDR3 is TGCGCCAGCAGCGTGCCGGGACGTAAGATAGAGACCCAGTACTTC. This gives the protein CASSVPGRKIETQYF.

The gene calls are TRBV5-1 and TRBJ2-3; 7 bases fit TRBD2. The CDR3 covers 16 residues. Per germline, CDR1 SGHRS and CDR2 YFSETQ. The V gene end was trimmed by 0 bases and the J gene end by 4 bases; junction bases not matched to a gene: 8. The CDR3 is CASSLALRGYSDTQYF. The CDR3 region has the DNA TGCGCCAGCAGCTTGGCCTTGCGGGGGTATTCAGATACGCAGTATTTT.

V is TRBV2 and J is TRBJ2-7; maybe TRBD1 (6 bases). The ends were cut back, 5 bases at V and 2 bases at J, with 13 bases in the middle. This CDR3 is 14 amino acids long. The germline CDR1 and CDR2 sequences are SNHLY and FYNNEI. As DNA, the CDR3 is TGTGCCAGCAGTAAAGGACAGCCTACCTACGAGCAGTACTTC. Amino acids: CASSKGQPTYEQYF.

CDR3 region: CASSSQGQGLTEAFF. Written as DNA, the CDR3 is TGTGCCAGCAGCTCGCAAGGACAGGGACTCACTGAAGCTTTCTTT. V gene TRBV7-2 combines with J gene TRBJ1-1; TRBD1 aligns across 8 bases. Per the germline V gene, CDR1 is SGHTA and CDR2 is FQGNSA. The CDR3 spans 15 residues. With 4 bases clipped from V and 4 bases from J, the junction kept 8 bases outside the gene matches.

The chain recombines TRBV30 with TRBJ2-7, with 8 bases matching TRBD1. The CDR3 is made up of 11 amino acids. Germline lookup yields CDR1 GTSNPN and CDR2 SVGIG (reference sequence). After removal of 7 bases from V and 5 bases from J, the junction contained 4 bases not matched to a gene. This chain's CDR3 is CAFGQGHEQYF. DNA of the CDR3: TGTGCCTTTGGACAGGGACACGAGCAGTACTTC.

The gene calls are TRBV10-3 and TRBJ2-6; 10 nucleotides match TRBD2. V gave up 6 bases and J gave up 0 bases; unmatched junction bases: 8. CDR3 size: 18 residues. Germline-derived CDR1 and CDR2 are ENHRY and SYGVKD. The CDR3 DNA sequence: TGTGCCATCAGAACTTATAGCGGGGGGTTCTCTGGGGCCAACGTCCTGACTTTC. This sequence encodes CAIRTYSGGFSGANVLTF.

The chain couples TRBV5-5 to TRBJ1-1; 7 nucleotides line up with TRBD1. Germline V lookup: CDR1 SGHKS, CDR2 YYEKEE (reference sequence). CDR3 length equals 13 residues. Trimming cost V 2 bases and J 4 bases; bases outside gene matches: 2. The CDR3 bases are TGTGCCAGCAGCTTCGGGACAGTCACTGAAGCTTTCTTT. The encoded protein is CASSFGTVTEAFF.

The CDR3 reads CASSVAGDPNYGYTF. Written as DNA, the CDR3 is TGTGCCAGCAGCGTAGCCGGCGATCCAAACTATGGCTACACCTTC. The chain combines TRBV9 with TRBJ1-2; D is unresolved. CDR1 is SGDLS and CDR2 is YYNGEE in the germline V gene. This CDR3 comprises 15 residues. Trimming stripped 0 bases from V and 2 bases from J, with 11 bases between. Full variable domain (outside the CDR3, taken from reference TRBV9 and TRBJ1-2): DSGVTQTPKHLITATGQRVTLRCSPRSGDLSVYWYQQSLDQGLQFLIQYYNGEERAKGNILERFSAQQFPDLHSELNLSSLELGDSALYFCASSVAGDPNYGYTFGSGTRLTVV.

This chain uses TRBV6-5 with TRBJ2-7; TRBD1 might be the D (6 bases). Germline values: CDR1 MNHEY, CDR2 SVGAGI. This CDR3 has 15 residues. The V gene lost 2 bases and the J gene lost 2 bases, with 13 bases spanning the gap. CDR3: CASSYTRTVTYEQYF. In DNA, the CDR3 is TGTGCCAGCAGTTACACCCGGACAGTCACCTACGAGCAGTACTTC.

This sequence joins TRBV9 and TRBJ1-6, with D possibly matching TRBD1 (6 bases). Germline V gives CDR1 SGDLS, CDR2 YYNGEE. The germline V and J ends were trimmed by 4 bases and 7 bases, with 18 bases remaining between them. This CDR3 spans 16 amino acids. CDR3 sequence (DNA): TGTGCCAGCAGCCCATACATTCAGGGGAGGAATTCACCCCTCCACTTT. Its translation: CASSPYIQGRNSPLHF. The complete variable domain, with remaining parts taken from reference TRBV9 and TRBJ1-6, reads DSGVTQTPKHLITATGQRVTLRCSPRSGDLSVYWYQQSLDQGLQFLIQYYNGEERAKGNILERFSAQQFPDLHSELNLSSLELGDSALYFCASSPYIQGRNSPLHFGNGTRLTVT.